The clone carrying this TCR beta chain was seen repeatedly, ten times or more. Antigen unknown. The PBMC fraction was derived from around 9.5 ml of fresh peripheral blood. These data belong to a study of Graves' ophthalmopathy and Graves' hyperthyroidism. Broader study findings: With about 71% sensitivity and about 72% specificity, the model predicted ophthalmopathy progression. Built on 13 signatures, a model told ophthalmopathy apart from stable hyperthyroidism with approximately 91% sensitivity and approximately 81% specificity.

V lost 4 bases and J lost 1; bases outside the gene matches: 8. Looked up from germline, CDR1 is MNHNS and CDR2 is SASEGT. This CDR3 region has 16 residues. From RNA, the CDR3 regions of TCR beta chains were amplified and sequenced. Following a first-round RT-PCR that used HTBI primers, a second-round multiplex PCR was carried out. From the multiplex PCR reads, TCRdb called clonotypes with MiXCR, one entry per CDR3 protein. The table records 220,000 or so distinct CDR3 sequences, around a fifth of them present only once. Sequenced input: peripheral blood. This chain uses TRBV6-1 with TRBJ1-1, with 8 bases fitting TRBD1. The sequence was collected from a woman aged 45-60 years with Graves' ophthalmopathy. Here the CDR3 reads CASSVRGPSENTEAFF. Written as DNA, the CDR3 is TGTGCCAGCAGTGTCAGGGGGCCCTCGGAGAACACTGAAGCTTTCTTT.